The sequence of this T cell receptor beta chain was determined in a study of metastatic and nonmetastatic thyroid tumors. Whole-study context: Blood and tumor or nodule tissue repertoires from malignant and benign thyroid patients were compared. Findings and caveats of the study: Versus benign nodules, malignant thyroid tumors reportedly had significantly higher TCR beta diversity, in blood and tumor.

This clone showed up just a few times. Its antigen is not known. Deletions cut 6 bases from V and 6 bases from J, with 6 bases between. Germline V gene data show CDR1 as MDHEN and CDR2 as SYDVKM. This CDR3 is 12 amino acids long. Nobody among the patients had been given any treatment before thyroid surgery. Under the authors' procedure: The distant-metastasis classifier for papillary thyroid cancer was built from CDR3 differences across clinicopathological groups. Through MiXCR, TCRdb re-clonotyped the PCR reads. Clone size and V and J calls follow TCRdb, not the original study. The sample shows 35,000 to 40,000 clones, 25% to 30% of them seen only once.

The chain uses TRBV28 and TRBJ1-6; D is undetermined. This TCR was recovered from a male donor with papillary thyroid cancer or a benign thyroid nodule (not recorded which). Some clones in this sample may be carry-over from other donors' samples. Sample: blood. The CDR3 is CASSGFNSPLHF. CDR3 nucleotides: TGTGCCAGCAGCGGTTTTAATTCACCCCTCCACTTT.